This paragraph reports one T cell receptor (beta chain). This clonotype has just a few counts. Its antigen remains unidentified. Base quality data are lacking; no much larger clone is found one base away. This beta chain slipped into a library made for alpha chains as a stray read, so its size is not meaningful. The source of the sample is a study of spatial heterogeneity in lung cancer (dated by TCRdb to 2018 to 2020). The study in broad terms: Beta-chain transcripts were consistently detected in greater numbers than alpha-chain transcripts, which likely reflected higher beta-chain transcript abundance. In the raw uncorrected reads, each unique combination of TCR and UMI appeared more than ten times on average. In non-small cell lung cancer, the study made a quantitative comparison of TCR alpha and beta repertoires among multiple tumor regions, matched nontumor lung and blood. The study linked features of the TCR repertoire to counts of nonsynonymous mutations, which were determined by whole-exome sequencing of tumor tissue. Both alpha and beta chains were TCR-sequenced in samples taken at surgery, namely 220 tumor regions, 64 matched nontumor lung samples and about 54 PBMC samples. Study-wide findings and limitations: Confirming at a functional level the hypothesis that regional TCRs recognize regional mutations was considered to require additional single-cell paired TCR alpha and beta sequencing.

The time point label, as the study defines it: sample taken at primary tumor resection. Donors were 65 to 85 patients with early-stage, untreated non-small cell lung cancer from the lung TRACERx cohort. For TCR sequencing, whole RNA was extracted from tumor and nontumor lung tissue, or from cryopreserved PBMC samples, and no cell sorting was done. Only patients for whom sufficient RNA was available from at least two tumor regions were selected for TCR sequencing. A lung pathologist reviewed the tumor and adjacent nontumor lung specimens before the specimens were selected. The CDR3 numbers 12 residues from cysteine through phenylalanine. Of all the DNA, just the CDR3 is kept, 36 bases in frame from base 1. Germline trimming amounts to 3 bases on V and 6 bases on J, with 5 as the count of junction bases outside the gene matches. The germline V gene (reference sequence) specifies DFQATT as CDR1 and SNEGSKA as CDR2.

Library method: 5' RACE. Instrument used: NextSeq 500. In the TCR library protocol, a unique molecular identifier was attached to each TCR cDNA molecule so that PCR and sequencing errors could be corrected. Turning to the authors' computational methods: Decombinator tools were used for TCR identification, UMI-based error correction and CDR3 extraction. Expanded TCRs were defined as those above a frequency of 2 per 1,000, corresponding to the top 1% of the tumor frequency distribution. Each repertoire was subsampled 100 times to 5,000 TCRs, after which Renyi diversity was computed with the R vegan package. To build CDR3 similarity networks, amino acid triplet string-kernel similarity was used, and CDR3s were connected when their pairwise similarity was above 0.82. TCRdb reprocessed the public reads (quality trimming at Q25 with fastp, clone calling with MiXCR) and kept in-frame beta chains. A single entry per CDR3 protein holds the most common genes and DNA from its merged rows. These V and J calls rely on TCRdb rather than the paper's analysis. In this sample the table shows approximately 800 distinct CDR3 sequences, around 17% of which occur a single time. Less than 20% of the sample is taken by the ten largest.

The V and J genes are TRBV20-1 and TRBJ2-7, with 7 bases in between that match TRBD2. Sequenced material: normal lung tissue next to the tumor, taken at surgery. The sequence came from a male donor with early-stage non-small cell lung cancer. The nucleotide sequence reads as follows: TGCAGTGCTAGGGGGGGGTCCCTCGAGCAGTACTTC. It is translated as CSARGGSLEQYF.